What follows are 6 T cell receptor beta chains derived from one specimen sequenced in a study of blood T cell repertoires in COVID-19. Libraries were prepared by immunoSEQ multiplex PCR; TCRdb keeps only in-frame clonotypes and omits some of them. The profile shows 280,000 or so clones, about 91% of them singletons. What was sequenced was peripheral blood. Receptors originate from a woman aged 55-69 years with acute or convalescent COVID-19.

The rearrangement uses TRBV3-1 (or the pseudogene TRBV3-2) and TRBJ1-1; the D gene is possibly TRBD1 (5 bases). The germline V and J ends were trimmed by 1 base and 11 bases, with 14 bases remaining between them. Germline assignment: CDR1 LGHDT and CDR2 YNNKEL (reference sequence). The CDR3 is 13 amino acids. Here the CDR3 reads CASSQALGLRAFF. The CDR3, as DNA: TGTGCCAGCAGCCAAGCGCTGGGACTTCGGGCTTTCTTT.

The rearrangement joins TRBV27 to TRBJ1-5; 9 bases are a match to TRBD1. Germline values: CDR1 MNHEY, CDR2 SMNVEV (reference sequence). The ends lost 10 bases at V and 3 bases at J; junction bases unmatched: 10. The CDR3 covers 15 residues. This chain's CDR3 is CATRVQGAFNQPQHF. The CDR3 nucleotides are TGTGCCACCCGCGTACAGGGGGCATTCAATCAGCCCCAGCATTTT.

The chain links TRBV2 to TRBJ1-4; D not certain. Between the trimmed V and J ends, which lost 7 bases and 9 bases, there was a span of 12 bases. The CDR3 contains 12 residues. From germline, CDR1 is SNHLY and CDR2 FYNNEI. CDR3 in amino acids: CASKSGIQKLFF. CDR3 sequence (DNA): TGTGCCAGCAAGTCCGGGATTCAAAAACTGTTTTTT.

This chain joins TRBV19 and TRBJ2-1; D is unclear. The CDR3 spans 17 residues. V lost 2 bases and J lost 2, with 16 bases in between. From germline, CDR1 is LNHDA and CDR2 SQIVND (reference sequence). The CDR3: CASSISRSSAAYNEQFF. CDR3 DNA: TGTGCCAGTAGTATATCCCGGAGCTCCGCCGCCTACAATGAGCAGTTCTTC.

Remarks on this clone: This specimen includes other DNA sequences encoding the same CDR3. The rearrangement uses TRBV7-2 and TRBJ2-1; TRBD2 matches 13 bases. V lost 5 bases, J lost 4 bases, and 2 bases stayed unmatched. CDR1 is SGHTA, CDR2 FQGNSA, per germline. The CDR3 totals 15 residues. CDR3: CASSPGLAGYNEQFF. Written as DNA, the CDR3 is TGTGCCAGCAGCCCGGGACTAGCGGGGTACAATGAGCAGTTCTTC.

The chain has TRBV5-8 and TRBJ2-7; D not certain. The germline V gene encodes CDR1 SGHTS and CDR2 YDEGEE. The CDR3 length is 12 residues. V lost 0 bases to trimming and J lost 5 bases, with 6 bases between them. DNA of the CDR3: TGTGCCAGCAGCTTGGTTATCGACGAGCAGTACTTC. Protein: CASSLVIDEQYF.